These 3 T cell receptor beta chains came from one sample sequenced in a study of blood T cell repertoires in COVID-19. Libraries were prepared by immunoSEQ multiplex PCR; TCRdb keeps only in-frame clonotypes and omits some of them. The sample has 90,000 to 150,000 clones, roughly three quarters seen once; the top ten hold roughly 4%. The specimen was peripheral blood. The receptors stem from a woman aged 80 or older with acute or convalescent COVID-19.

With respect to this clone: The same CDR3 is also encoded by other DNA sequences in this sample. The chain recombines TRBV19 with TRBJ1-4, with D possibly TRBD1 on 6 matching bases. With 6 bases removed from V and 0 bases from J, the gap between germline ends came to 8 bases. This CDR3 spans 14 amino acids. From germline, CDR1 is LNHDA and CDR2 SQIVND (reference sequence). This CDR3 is CASSRGATNEKLFF. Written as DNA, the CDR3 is TGTGCCAGTAGCAGGGGTGCAACTAATGAAAAACTGTTTTTT.

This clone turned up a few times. In DNA form, the CDR3 reads TGTGCCAGCAGCTCCCAAGGGGACATCTATGGCTACACCTTC. It yields the protein CASSSQGDIYGYTF. J is TRBJ1-2 and V is TRBV11-2, with a tentative D call TRBD1 (6 bases). The germline V and J ends were trimmed by 4 bases and 4 bases, with 13 bases remaining between them. Germline V gene sequence: CDR1 SGHAT, CDR2 FQNNGV. CDR3 length: 14 residues.

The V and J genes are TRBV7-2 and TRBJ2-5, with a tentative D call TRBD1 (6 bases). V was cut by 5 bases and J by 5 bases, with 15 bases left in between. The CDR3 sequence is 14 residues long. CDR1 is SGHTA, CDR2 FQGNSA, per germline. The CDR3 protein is CASSQTGLGETQYF. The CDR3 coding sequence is TGTGCCAGCAGCCAAACAGGGCTGGGCGAGACCCAGTACTTC.